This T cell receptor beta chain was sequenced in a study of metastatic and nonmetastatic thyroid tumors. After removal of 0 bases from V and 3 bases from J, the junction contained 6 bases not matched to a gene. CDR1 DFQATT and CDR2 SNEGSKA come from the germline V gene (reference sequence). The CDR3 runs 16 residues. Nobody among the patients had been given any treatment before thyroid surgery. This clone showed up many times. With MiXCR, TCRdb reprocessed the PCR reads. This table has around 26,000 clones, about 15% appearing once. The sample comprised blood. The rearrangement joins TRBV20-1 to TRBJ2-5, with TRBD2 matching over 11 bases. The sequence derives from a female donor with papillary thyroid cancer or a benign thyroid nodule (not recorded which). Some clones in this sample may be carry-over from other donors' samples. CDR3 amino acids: CSARDQGTSGEETQYF. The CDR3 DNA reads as TGCAGTGCTAGAGATCAGGGGACTAGCGGCGAAGAGACCCAGTACTTC.